This T cell receptor beta chain emerged from a study of cytomegalovirus exposure and HLA in healthy donors. Broader study findings: TCR beta chain V- and J-gene trimming was linked, in a later analysis, to a missense variant in DCLRE1C.

The V and J ends lost 3 bases and 5 bases respectively, with 15 bases between them. Germline loops: CDR1 SQVTM, CDR2 ANQGSEA. This CDR3 is 14 amino acids long. As for this clone: Its cognate antigen is unknown.

Vbeta (60) and Jbeta (13) primers were used in the PCR. Only in-frame clones appear in the TCRdb table, and some are missing; sequencing was by immunoSEQ multiplex PCR. The sample has fewer than 40,000 clones, around 70% seen once. The source of this sequence is a man aged 35 to 55 in good health and CMV-seropositive. This chain uses TRBV29-1 with TRBJ2-3; a weak D match, TRBD1 (6 bases). The sample consisted of PBMCs. The CDR3 DNA reads as TGCAGCGTTGAGGTAATGGACAGTGGAGATACGCAGTATTTT. Translation gives CSVEVMDSGDTQYF.